The present T cell receptor beta chain was sequenced within a study of cytomegalovirus exposure and HLA in healthy donors. The V and J ends lost 5 bases and 3 bases, in that order; junction bases with no gene match: 6. The CDR3 extends over 15 amino acids. Germline V gives CDR1 ENHRY, CDR2 SYGVKD. The PCR used 60 Vbeta and 13 Jbeta primers. Produced via immunoSEQ multiplex PCR; TCRdb's table is partial and in-frame only. The sample records over 100,000 clones, more than 65% being singletons. The sample taken for sequencing was PBMCs. The receptor was isolated from a male donor in good health and CMV-seropositive. V is TRBV10-3 and J is TRBJ2-5, with 10 bases that match TRBD2. CDR3 coding DNA: TGTGCCATCAGTCTGCAGCGGGGGGGAAAAGAGACCCAGTACTTC. This encodes CAISLQRGGKETQYF.